This T cell receptor (beta chain) came from a study of PD-1 blockade in classical Hodgkin lymphoma. General study findings and limits: Prior to therapy, complete responders displayed diversity much like that of newly diagnosed patients.

A remark on this clone: Its cognate antigen is unknown.

CDR1 is MNHEY, CDR2 SMNVEV, per germline (reference sequence). This CDR3 has 14 amino acids. V lost 2 bases and J lost 9, with 14 bases in between. Sequencing used immunoSEQ multiplex PCR; TCRdb keeps in-frame clones, though not all of them. Counted here are tens of thousands of clones, 77% occurring once; the ten biggest clones make up approximately 40%. Exposure to brentuximab vedotin varied, and each patient had relapsed following autologous stem cell transplantation. The specimen comprised peripheral blood mononuclear cells (PBMCs), sampled before the second cycle of nivolumab. This TCR was recovered from a human donor with classical Hodgkin lymphoma. V gene TRBV27 combines with J gene TRBJ2-1, with D unclear. The chain's CDR3 is CASSLVDGVIEQFF. The CDR3, as DNA: TGTGCCAGCAGTTTAGTAGATGGGGTGATTGAGCAGTTCTTC.